These T cell receptor beta chains were read from a single sample in a study of blood T cell repertoires in COVID-19. Using immunoSEQ multiplex PCR, the repertoire was profiled, and TCRdb retains in-frame clones only, with some absent. This table holds under 30,000 clones, more than 85% found once. The material sequenced was peripheral blood. The receptor set was obtained from a human donor in a cohort sampled during active COVID-19. The donor label of this sample is uncertain. The CDR3 runs from the conserved cysteine through the conserved F or W. The D gene is left open where the match is weak. Rows may omit the clone size; those that give it use once, few, many or a size class.

v_call: TRBV7-9
clone_size: once
d_call: .
j_call: TRBJ2-6
cdr3_aa: CASSSDLSGANVLTF
cdr3_nt: TGTGCCAGCAGCTCTGATCTAAGTGGGGCCAACGTCCTGACTTTC

v_call: TRBV7-9
clone_size: .
d_call: .
j_call: TRBJ2-2
cdr3_aa: CASSSTGNTGELFF
cdr3_nt: TGTGCCAGCAGCTCTACAGGGAACACCGGGGAGCTGTTTTTT

v_call: TRBV5-1
clone_size: .
d_call: .
j_call: TRBJ2-7
cdr3_aa: CASSLEWTGEQYF
cdr3_nt: TGCGCCAGCAGCTTGGAGTGGACGGGGGAGCAGTACTTC

v_call: TRBV30
clone_size: .
d_call: .
j_call: TRBJ2-2
cdr3_aa: CAWMRRGGAGELFF
cdr3_nt: TGTGCCTGGATGAGACGAGGTGGAGCCGGGGAGCTGTTTTTT

v_call: TRBV15
clone_size: few
d_call: .
j_call: TRBJ2-7
cdr3_aa: CATSRGVLNEQYF
cdr3_nt: TGTGCCACCAGCAGAGGAGTCCTTAACGAGCAGTACTTC

v_call: TRBV10-3
clone_size: .
d_call: TRBD2
j_call: TRBJ2-2
cdr3_aa: CAIENAQTSGRAGELFF
cdr3_nt: TGTGCCATCGAAAACGCCCAGACTAGCGGGAGGGCCGGGGAGCTGTTTTTT

v_call: TRBV12-3/TRBV12-4
clone_size: .
d_call: .
j_call: TRBJ2-2
cdr3_aa: CASSPDTGELFF
cdr3_nt: TGTGCCAGCAGCCCGGACACCGGGGAGCTGTTTTTT

v_call: TRBV19
clone_size: .
d_call: TRBD1
j_call: TRBJ1-2
cdr3_aa: CASSTDRVSGYTF
cdr3_nt: TGTGCCAGTAGTACTGACAGGGTCTCTGGCTACACCTTC

v_call: TRBV11-3
clone_size: .
d_call: .
j_call: TRBJ1-2
cdr3_aa: CASSPQETRRGNGYTF
cdr3_nt: TGTGCCAGCAGCCCCCAAGAGACGCGTCGAGGAAATGGCTACACCTTC

v_call: TRBV7-9
clone_size: .
d_call: .
j_call: TRBJ1-1
cdr3_aa: CASSSQGSEAFF
cdr3_nt: TGTGCCAGCAGCTCGCAGGGATCTGAAGCTTTCTTT

v_call: TRBV5-4
clone_size: .
d_call: .
j_call: TRBJ2-7
cdr3_aa: CASSFMTREFEQYF
cdr3_nt: TGTGCCAGCAGCTTCATGACCCGGGAGTTCGAGCAGTACTTC

v_call: TRBV5-1
clone_size: .
d_call: TRBD2
j_call: TRBJ2-3
cdr3_aa: CASSLGGTSVTDTQYF
cdr3_nt: TGCGCCAGCAGCTTGGGCGGGACTAGCGTCACAGATACGCAGTATTTT

v_call: TRBV7-9
clone_size: .
d_call: TRBD1
j_call: TRBJ1-5
cdr3_aa: CASSVGQNQPQHF
cdr3_nt: TGTGCCAGCAGCGTGGGACAGAATCAGCCCCAGCATTTT

v_call: TRBV9
clone_size: .
d_call: TRBD2
j_call: TRBJ2-5
cdr3_aa: CASSAGGAWWETQYF
cdr3_nt: TGTGCCAGCAGCGCGGGGGGGGCTTGGTGGGAGACCCAGTACTTC

v_call: TRBV7-8
clone_size: .
d_call: TRBD1
j_call: TRBJ1-2
cdr3_aa: CASSFGQGQGYTF
cdr3_nt: TGTGCCAGCAGCTTCGGACAGGGACAAGGCTACACCTTC

v_call: TRBV5-4
clone_size: .
d_call: TRBD1
j_call: TRBJ1-1
cdr3_aa: CASSQNRDRYFMNTEAFF
cdr3_nt: TGTGCCAGCAGCCAAAACCGGGACAGGTATTTCATGAACACTGAAGCTTTCTTT

v_call: TRBV28
clone_size: .
d_call: .
j_call: TRBJ2-1
cdr3_aa: CATTGSNNEQFF
cdr3_nt: TGTGCCACCACGGGATCGAACAATGAGCAGTTCTTC

v_call: TRBV3-1/TRBV3-2
clone_size: once
d_call: .
j_call: TRBJ2-2
cdr3_aa: CASSQKASLFTGELFF
cdr3_nt: TGTGCCAGCAGCCAAAAGGCTAGCCTATTCACCGGGGAGCTGTTTTTT

v_call: TRBV6-5
clone_size: .
d_call: TRBD1
j_call: TRBJ1-5
cdr3_aa: CASGGGPMQPQHF
cdr3_nt: TGTGCCAGCGGAGGGGGCCCGATGCAGCCCCAGCATTTT

v_call: TRBV6-1
clone_size: .
d_call: TRBD1
j_call: TRBJ1-4
cdr3_aa: CASSEPYRGRREKLFF
cdr3_nt: TGTGCCAGCAGTGAACCCTACAGGGGGCGACGGGAAAAACTGTTTTTT

v_call: TRBV28
clone_size: .
d_call: .
j_call: TRBJ1-1
cdr3_aa: CASSLSPQSGAYTEAFF
cdr3_nt: TGTGCCAGCAGTTTATCCCCTCAAAGTGGGGCGTACACTGAAGCTTTCTTT

v_call: TRBV6-6
clone_size: once
d_call: TRBD2
j_call: TRBJ2-7
cdr3_aa: CASRGRAGMWEQYF
cdr3_nt: TGTGCCAGCCGGGGGAGGGCGGGAATGTGGGAGCAGTACTTC

v_call: TRBV11-3
clone_size: .
d_call: TRBD1
j_call: TRBJ2-7
cdr3_aa: CASSLEGTAYEQYF
cdr3_nt: TGTGCCAGCAGCTTAGAGGGGACAGCCTACGAGCAGTACTTC

v_call: TRBV10-2
clone_size: .
d_call: TRBD1
j_call: TRBJ1-1
cdr3_aa: CASKEQGAAEAFF
cdr3_nt: TGCGCCAGCAAAGAACAGGGGGCAGCGGAAGCTTTCTTT

v_call: TRBV11-2
clone_size: .
d_call: .
j_call: TRBJ2-7
cdr3_aa: CASSLGGGTAHYEQYF
cdr3_nt: TGTGCCAGCAGCTTAGGCGGGGGGACAGCCCACTACGAGCAGTACTTC